The sequence of this T cell receptor beta chain was determined in a study of T-cell reconstitution after alpha-beta-depleted transplantation in children. The sample holds many counts of this clonotype. Unique molecular identifiers tagged the TCRbeta library. Each CDR3 protein gets one entry after TCRdb re-called the PCR reads with MiXCR. In the table there are about 72,000 distinct CDR3 sequences, about 7% of which are singletons. V was trimmed by 0 bases and J by 2 bases, leaving 7 bases between them. The CDR3 sequence is 14 residues long. CDR1 and CDR2 (germline): DFQATT, SNEGSKA (reference sequence).

The TCR was taken from a human donor who donated a stem cell graft to a child with acute lymphoblastic leukemia. The V gene is TRBV20-1, the J gene TRBJ2-2, with D uncertain. Sequenced here: PBMCs from the stem cell graft donor, sampled from the stem cell graft. CDR3 DNA: TGCAGTGCTAGAGACCCGCACAACACCGGGGAGCTGTTTTTT. It is translated as CSARDPHNTGELFF.